A single sample is the source of the 24 T cell receptor beta chains below, sequenced in a study of blood T cells in healthy people across ages. The second PCR ran roughly 6 to 11 cycles with a sample-barcoded 5' primer and J-beta primers. Each CDR3 protein is one row after TCRdb ran MiXCR on the 5' RACE reads. The sample yields about 1.4 million distinct CDR3 sequences, around 59% seen once. The material sequenced was blood. The receptors come from a man in his late teens or twenties in good health.

This chain links TRBV29-1 with TRBJ2-1, with TRBD2 identical over 9 bases. The CDR3 extends over 14 amino acids. V shed 8 bases and J 9 bases; nucleotides not matched to a gene: 14. Germline CDR1 is SQVTM and CDR2 is ANQGSEA. The CDR3 loop reads CSHSGGNLFSEQFF. CDR3 DNA sequence: TGCAGCCACAGCGGGGGGAACCTCTTTAGTGAGCAGTTCTTC.

The V call is TRBV4-1, the J call TRBJ1-4; D may be TRBD1 (5 bases). The V end was cut by 4 bases, the J end by 4 bases, with 13 bases between. The CDR3 is 15 amino acids. The germline V gene encodes CDR1 MGHRA and CDR2 YSYEKL. The CDR3 spells CASSRTPGGNEKLFF. CDR3 nucleotide sequence: TGCGCCAGCAGCCGAACTCCCGGGGGTAATGAAAAACTGTTTTTT.

V is TRBV6-6 and J is TRBJ1-1; possible D gene TRBD1, 5 bases. CDR1 is MNHNY, CDR2 SVGAGI, per germline (reference sequence). The ends were cut back, 4 bases at V and 5 bases at J, with 14 bases in the middle. This CDR3 spans 14 amino acids. The DNA of the CDR3 is TGTGCCAGCAGTTCGACAGCAACGAGGACTGAAGCTTTCTTT. Residues: CASSSTATRTEAFF.

This clonotype occurred a few times. The chain uses TRBV6-2 or TRBV6-3 and TRBJ2-3; no clear D gene. CDR1 and CDR2 from the germline V gene are MNHEY and SVGEGT. Trimming removed 7 bases from V and 0 bases from J, with 8 bases in between. This CDR3 is 13 amino acids long. In nucleotides, the CDR3 is TGTGCCAGCAAACTGGACAGCACAGATACGCAGTATTTT. Protein sequence: CASKLDSTDTQYF.

In this sample, this clonotype turned up a few times. The chain combines TRBV29-1 with TRBJ1-2; D possibly corresponds to TRBD1 (5 bases). Germline lookup yields CDR1 SQVTM and CDR2 ANQGSEA. The ends were cut back, 2 bases at V and 3 bases at J, with 10 bases in the middle. The CDR3 length is 13 residues. CDR3 region: CSVEKGSDYGYTF. CDR3 coding DNA: TGCAGCGTTGAAAAGGGGAGCGACTATGGCTACACCTTC.

This clonotype has a count of ten or more. The chain joins TRBV29-1 to TRBJ2-7; a possible D gene is TRBD1 (6 bases). Germline lookup yields CDR1 SQVTM and CDR2 ANQGSEA. Trimming took off 5 bases at V and 0 bases at J, with 17 bases between the two ends. The CDR3 spans 15 residues. In DNA, the CDR3 is TGCAGCGTTCGCACCTCCAAGACAGGCTCCTACGAGCAGTACTTC. Amino acid sequence: CSVRTSKTGSYEQYF.

The gene calls are TRBV28 and TRBJ2-4, with 9 bases lining up with TRBD1. Germline trimming cut 9 bases from V and 8 bases from J; bases unmatched to any gene: 8. Germline assignment: CDR1 MDHEN and CDR2 SYDVKM. The CDR3 extends over 13 amino acids. The CDR3 loop reads CASSTGGSDIQYF. CDR3 in DNA: TGTGCCAGTTCGACAGGGGGTTCGGACATTCAGTACTTC. Supplemented by reference TRBV28 and TRBJ2-4, the full variable domain reads DVKVTQSSRYLVKRTGEKVFLECVQDMDHENMFWYRQDPGLGLRLIYFSYDVKMKEKGDIPEGYSVSREKKERFSLILESASTNQTSMYLCASSTGGSDIQYFGAGTRLSVL.

This CDR3 is CASAGEGQGNSPLHF. The CDR3 nucleotides read TGTGCCAGCGCTGGGGAAGGACAGGGGAATTCACCCCTCCACTTT. The chain couples TRBV11-3 to TRBJ1-6; 9 bases are shared with TRBD1. The CDR3 is 15 residues long. The germline V gene encodes CDR1 SGHNT and CDR2 YENEEA. Losses at the gene ends were 8 bases for V and 7 bases for J; bases not matched to a gene: 9.

The V and J genes are TRBV7-2 and TRBJ1-3; 7 bases line up with TRBD1. J was trimmed by 2 bases and V by 5 bases; bases with no gene match: 6. CDR3 size: 15 residues. The germline V gene has CDR1 SGHTA and CDR2 FQGNSA. For the CDR3, the DNA is TGTGCCAGCAGCCCAACTACAGGGGCTGGAAACACCATATATTTT. Translating gives CASSPTTGAGNTIYF.

V gene TRBV6-1 combines with J gene TRBJ2-4, with 7 bases matching TRBD2. The end of the DNA fits TRBJ2-7 better, so the J call may be wrong. CDR1 is MNHNS and CDR2 is SASEGT in the germline V gene. CDR3 size: 13 residues. CDR3 DNA sequence: TGTGCCAGCAGTGAGGGGGGGGCCTACGAGCAGTACTTC. It codes for CASSEGGAYEQYF.

The CDR3 region has the DNA TGTGCCAGCAGTTTATTTGGGACAGCCGCCTACGAGCAGTACTTC. This translates into CASSLFGTAAYEQYF. V and J are TRBV27 and TRBJ2-4, with 7 bases matching TRBD1. The end of the DNA aligns better with TRBJ2-7, so the J call may be wrong. CDR3 size: 15 residues. Germline values: CDR1 MNHEY, CDR2 SMNVEV (reference sequence).

The chain recombines TRBV10-3 with TRBJ2-3, with 7 bases lining up with TRBD2. The germline gives CDR1 ENHRY, CDR2 SYGVKD. The CDR3 loop spans 16 amino acids. The junction had 4 bases not matched to a gene; V was cut back by 0 bases and J by 1 base. In DNA form, the CDR3 reads TGTGCCATCAGTGAGTCGTGGGGAGGGGGCACAGATACGCAGTATTTT. It is translated as CAISESWGGGTDTQYF.

This clonotype appeared a few times. The chain couples TRBV27 to TRBJ2-7, with D perhaps matching TRBD2 (5 bases). The germline CDR1 and CDR2 sequences are MNHEY and SMNVEV (reference sequence). Trimming pared 4 bases from V and 2 bases from J, leaving 15 bases between. The CDR3 has 15 residues. As DNA, the CDR3 is TGTGCCAGCAGTTCTCCGTGGGGAGCCACCTACGAGCAGTACTTC. It encodes CASSSPWGATYEQYF.

This chain joins TRBV4-2 and TRBJ2-7; D possibly corresponds to TRBD2 (6 bases). There are 15 residues in the CDR3. Germline-derived CDR1 and CDR2 are LGHNA and YNFKEQ. V was clipped by 4 bases and J by 0 bases, with 13 bases between them. DNA of the CDR3: TGTGCCAGCAGCCCCCAGAACGGGGGCTCCTACGAGCAGTACTTC. Amino acid sequence: CASSPQNGGSYEQYF.

This chain joins TRBV29-1 and TRBJ2-5; 13 positions agree with TRBD2. The germline V gene has CDR1 SQVTM and CDR2 ANQGSEA. CDR3 size: 14 residues. Germline trimming cut 8 bases from V and 3 bases from J; bases unmatched to any gene: 6. The CDR3 coding sequence is TGCAGCTCAGGGACTAGCGGGGTGGAAGAGACCCAGTACTTC. It yields the protein CSSGTSGVEETQYF.

This clonotype was detected only a few times. V gene TRBV11-2 combines with J gene TRBJ1-1; no definite D call. Between the trimmed V and J ends, which lost 1 base and 0 bases, there was a span of 9 bases. CDR1 is SGHAT, CDR2 FQNNGV, per germline. This CDR3 spans 15 amino acids. The DNA for the CDR3 is TGTGCCAGCAGCTTAGGGAGGAGACTGAACACTGAAGCTTTCTTT. This gives the protein CASSLGRRLNTEAFF.

The gene calls are TRBV7-2 and TRBJ2-3; 8 bases fit TRBD2. The CDR3 runs to 15 residues. Losses at the gene ends were 5 bases for V and 3 bases for J; bases not matched to a gene: 7. Germline V gene lookup returns CDR1 SGHTA and CDR2 FQGNSA. The CDR3 nucleotides read TGTGCCAGCAGCCCGGGGGGGCTTGCAACAGATACGCAGTATTTT. It translates to CASSPGGLATDTQYF. The variable domain in full, with the rest retrieved from reference TRBV7-2 and TRBJ2-3, is GAGVSQSPSNKVTEKGKDVELRCDPISGHTALYWYRQSLGQGLEFLIYFQGNSAPDKSGLPSDRFSAERTGGSVSTLTIQRTQQEDSAVYLCASSPGGLATDTQYFGPGTRLTVL.

This clonotype was picked up a small number of times. The V and J genes are TRBV12-3 or TRBV12-4 and TRBJ1-1; TRBD1 is a possible D gene (6 bases). The CDR3 runs to 14 residues. Deletions cut 8 bases from V and 2 bases from J, with 15 bases between. CDR3 in amino acids: CASQGPRGNTEAFF. CDR3 sequence (DNA): TGTGCCAGCCAAGGCCCCAGGGGAAACACTGAAGCTTTCTTT.

The chain joins TRBV5-1 to TRBJ1-2; 8 positions agree with TRBD1. Germline CDR1 and CDR2: SGHRS and YFSETQ. The length of the CDR3 is 15 residues. V shed 3 bases, J shed 7 bases, and the junction held 11 bases outside the gene matches. The CDR3 DNA reads as TGCGCCAGCAGCTCCTCCGGACAGGGCGGGCGTGGCTACACCTTC. Amino acid sequence: CASSSSGQGGRGYTF.

V is TRBV7-6 and J is TRBJ2-5; D not resolved. The CDR3 spans 17 residues. Germline-derived CDR1 and CDR2 are SGHVS and FNYEAQ. V was shortened by 2 bases and J by 1 base, with 17 bases between the two germline ends. CDR3 in DNA: TGTGCCAGCAGCTTACGAGTACGTGGAATACTCCAAGAGACCCAGTACTTC. Protein sequence: CASSLRVRGILQETQYF.

In its sample, this clonotype was seen many times. The chain has TRBV20-1 and TRBJ2-7, with 8 bases fitting TRBD2. With 2 bases clipped from V and 3 bases from J, the junction kept 0 bases outside the gene matches. The length of the CDR3 is 12 residues. The germline CDR1 and CDR2 sequences are DFQATT and SNEGSKA (reference sequence). For the CDR3, the DNA is TGCAGTGCTAGACTAGCGGGCTACGAGCAGTACTTC. Translated: CSARLAGYEQYF.

This clonotype occurred a few times. V is TRBV7-2 and J is TRBJ2-1; 8 bases align to TRBD1. The CDR3 consists of 15 residues. Trimming at V came to 5 bases and at J to 4 bases, leaving 7 bases not matched to a gene. Germline CDR1 and CDR2: SGHTA and FQGNSA. Here the CDR3 reads CASSPDRANYNEQFF. Here the CDR3 DNA reads TGTGCCAGCAGCCCGGACAGGGCTAATTACAATGAGCAGTTCTTC. Full variable domain (outside the CDR3, taken from reference TRBV7-2 and TRBJ2-1): GAGVSQSPSNKVTEKGKDVELRCDPISGHTALYWYRQSLGQGLEFLIYFQGNSAPDKSGLPSDRFSAERTGGSVSTLTIQRTQQEDSAVYLCASSPDRANYNEQFFGPGTRLTVL.

As to this clonotype: A junction end diverges from the germline sequence, so it may reflect a read error. V and J are TRBV7-7 and TRBJ2-1, with D maybe TRBD1 (6 bases). The CDR3 contains 16 residues. CDR1 and CDR2 from the germline V gene are SSHAT and FNYEAQ (reference sequence). The CDR3 is CASSVRRGSSYNEQFF. The CDR3 nucleotides read TGTGCTAGCAGCGTACGCAGGGGAAGCTCCTACAATGAGCAGTTCTTC.

This clonotype turned up a few times. The chain is built from TRBV7-8 and TRBJ2-7; TRBD2 might be the D (5 bases). V was clipped by 6 bases and J by 4 bases, with 16 bases between them. The V gene's germline CDR1 is SGHVS and CDR2 FQNEAQ. The CDR3 consists of 14 residues. The CDR3 DNA reads TGTGCCAGCAGATCCGGGATTTCATTATACGAGCAGTACTTC. Translation gives CASRSGISLYEQYF.